Following are 20 T cell receptor beta chains from one sample sequenced in a study of blood T cell repertoires in COVID-19. Using immunoSEQ multiplex PCR, the repertoire was profiled, and TCRdb retains in-frame clones only, with some absent. Among about 120,000 clones listed, more than 75% were seen once. The sample comprised peripheral blood. The receptors derive from a man over 45 with acute or convalescent COVID-19.

This sequence joins TRBV4-1 and TRBJ2-5; D unclear. The length of the CDR3 is 14 residues. Trimming stripped 0 bases from V and 5 bases from J, with 10 bases between. Germline CDR1 reads MGHRA; CDR2 reads YSYEKL. This chain's CDR3 is CASSQEELTETQYF. The CDR3 DNA is TGCGCCAGCAGCCAAGAGGAACTAACGGAGACCCAGTACTTC.

V gene TRBV20-1 combines with J gene TRBJ2-1; 8 positions match TRBD2. The CDR3 contains 16 residues. J was trimmed by 0 bases and V by 3 bases; bases with no gene match: 7. Germline V gives CDR1 DFQATT, CDR2 SNEGSKA (reference sequence). The CDR3 coding sequence is TGCAGTGCTAGTCTAGCGGGTAAGAGCTCCTACAATGAGCAGTTCTTC. It codes for CSASLAGKSSYNEQFF.

The chain is built from TRBV10-3 and TRBJ1-5; D remains unclear. Per germline, CDR1 ENHRY and CDR2 SYGVKD. This CDR3 spans 16 amino acids. V was clipped by 0 bases and J by 6 bases, with 15 bases between them. The DNA for the CDR3 is TGTGCCATCAGTGAGTCGTCTCCCTCGTCCGGTCAGCCCCAGCATTTT. The encoded protein is CAISESSPSSGQPQHF.

With respect to this clone: Other DNA sequences in this specimen translate into the identical CDR3. The CDR3 bases are TGTGCCAGCAGCTTGGGCCCGGGGATCTACGAGCAGTACTTC. Translating it yields CASSLGPGIYEQYF. The chain joins TRBV11-2 to TRBJ2-7; D possibly corresponds to TRBD2 (5 bases). Trimming removed 3 bases at V and 3 bases at J, with 12 bases between. In germline, CDR1 is SGHAT, CDR2 FQNNGV. This CDR3 is built from 14 residues.

In nucleotides, the CDR3 is TGCGCCAGCAGTCAATCGAACAGACAAGAGACCCAGTACTTC. Amino acid sequence: CASSQSNRQETQYF. This rearrangement joins TRBV23-1 to TRBJ2-5; D unresolved. TRBV23-1 is classed as an ORF, of uncertain function. CDR3 length equals 14 residues. Trimming left V 0 bases short and J 2 bases short, with 7 bases between.

DNA for the CDR3: TGTGCCAGCAGTTATAATACAGGTAATCAGCCCCAGCATTTT. Amino acids: CASSYNTGNQPQHF. The chain carries TRBV28 and TRBJ1-5, with D tentatively TRBD1 (5 bases). V lost 4 bases and J lost 4, with 11 bases in between. Germline CDR1 is MDHEN and CDR2 is SYDVKM. The CDR3 extends over 14 amino acids.

The rearrangement uses TRBV24-1 and TRBJ2-3; a possible D gene is TRBD2 (6 bases). Trimming took 1 base from V and 5 from J, leaving 9 bases between them. Germline values: CDR1 KGHDR, CDR2 SFDVKD. This CDR3 is built from 14 residues. The CDR3 spells CATSDFGGGDTQYF. CDR3 DNA: TGTGCCACCAGTGATTTCGGGGGAGGAGATACGCAGTATTTT.

The rearrangement joins TRBV30 to TRBJ1-1, with D possibly matching TRBD1 (5 bases). V was pared by 0 bases and J by 2 bases, with 13 bases between. Germline V gene data show CDR1 as GTSNPN and CDR2 as SVGIG (reference sequence). The CDR3 spans 15 residues. CDR3 loop: CAWSVRARDNTEAFF. CDR3 DNA: TGTGCCTGGAGTGTACGAGCCAGGGATAACACTGAAGCTTTCTTT. Variable domain in full (rest from reference TRBV30 and TRBJ1-1): SQTIHQWPATLVQPVGSPLSLECTVEGTSNPNLYWYRQAAGRGLQLLFYSVGIGQISSEVPQNLSASRPQDRQFILSSKKLLLSDSGFYLCAWSVRARDNTEAFFGQGTRLTVV.

This sequence joins TRBV19 and TRBJ1-3; 7 bases are shared with TRBD1. The CDR3 loop spans 15 amino acids. The germline V gene has CDR1 LNHDA and CDR2 SQIVND (reference sequence). Trimming cost V 5 bases and J 2 bases; bases outside gene matches: 6. DNA for the CDR3: TGTGCCAGTAGTGTCTCCGGGACAGCTGGAAACACCATATATTTT. As protein: CASSVSGTAGNTIYF.

The V gene is TRBV9, the J gene TRBJ1-1, with TRBD1 matching over 9 bases. This CDR3 comprises 16 residues. V trimming: 4 bases; J trimming: 10 bases; junction bases outside the gene matches: 17. In germline, CDR1 is SGDLS, CDR2 YYNGEE. CDR3 bases: TGTGCCAGCAGCAATACCCGGGACAGGGCCTCTAAGGGAGCTTTCTTT. It encodes CASSNTRDRASKGAFF.

The chain is built from TRBV19 and TRBJ2-3; tentatively, D is TRBD2 (6 bases). CDR3 length: 17 amino acids. V was clipped by 4 bases and J by 1 base, with 18 bases between them. Germline assignment: CDR1 LNHDA and CDR2 SQIVND (reference sequence). The CDR3 is CASSTTLGGKGTDTQYF. In DNA form, the CDR3 reads TGTGCCAGTAGTACCACGCTGGGGGGAAAGGGCACAGATACGCAGTATTTT.

The chain is built from TRBV18 and TRBJ2-2; D is unclear. Trimming took 1 base from V and 4 from J, leaving 13 bases between them. Per germline, CDR1 KGHSH and CDR2 LQKENI. CDR3 length equals 16 residues. CDR3 DNA sequence: TGTGCCAGCTCACCACTGAGAACCCCTGGCACCGGGGAGCTGTTTTTT. Amino acid sequence: CASSPLRTPGTGELFF. The full variable domain, in which reference TRBV18 and TRBJ2-2 provide the parts outside the CDR3, is NAGVMQNPRHLVRRRGQEARLRCSPMKGHSHVYWYRQLPEEGLKFMVYLQKENIIDESGMPKERFSAEFPKEGPSILRIQQVVRGDSAAYFCASSPLRTPGTGELFFGEGSRLTVL.

CDR3 loop: CASSLFEAANTEAFF. CDR3 in DNA: TGCGCCAGCAGCTTGTTTGAGGCGGCGAACACTGAAGCTTTCTTT. The rearrangement uses TRBV5-1 and TRBJ1-1; D ambiguous. The germline CDR1 and CDR2 sequences are SGHRS and YFSETQ. V was trimmed by 1 base and J by 1 base, leaving 11 bases between them. The CDR3 has 15 residues.

The rearrangement joins TRBV5-1 to TRBJ2-1; 14 bases line up with TRBD2. Germline V lookup: CDR1 SGHRS, CDR2 YFSETQ. The V gene end was trimmed by 0 bases and the J gene end by 6 bases; junction bases not matched to a gene: 8. This CDR3 is 18 amino acids long. This chain's CDR3 is CASSLAGTSGSSRNEQFF. In DNA form, the CDR3 reads TGCGCCAGCAGCTTGGCCGGGACTAGCGGGAGTTCTCGCAATGAGCAGTTCTTC.

V is TRBV5-1 and J is TRBJ1-2, with D perhaps TRBD1 (5 bases). Germline V gives CDR1 SGHRS, CDR2 YFSETQ. V was clipped by 4 bases and J by 1 base, with 11 bases between them. The CDR3 is 14 amino acids. The CDR3 loop is CASSGDSYNYGYTF. CDR3 nucleotides: TGCGCCAGCAGCGGTGACAGCTATAACTATGGCTACACCTTC.

The rearrangement links TRBV24-1 to TRBJ2-2; 8 nucleotides match TRBD1. Looked up from germline, CDR1 is KGHDR and CDR2 is SFDVKD. This CDR3 is built from 16 residues. V was pared by 7 bases and J by 8 bases, with 14 bases of the junction left unmatched. The DNA of the CDR3 is TGTGCCACCAGGAGTTCCTCCAGGGGGCCCGGGGGGGAGCTGTTTTTT. Its protein product is CATRSSSRGPGGELFF.

The rearrangement uses TRBV5-5 and TRBJ1-1, with D unresolved. The CDR3 has 13 residues. V shed 1 base and J shed 2 bases, with 6 bases lying between them. Germline V gives CDR1 SGHKS, CDR2 YYEKEE (reference sequence). CDR3 loop: CASSLTANTEAFF. The DNA of the CDR3 is TGTGCCAGCAGCTTGACAGCAAACACTGAAGCTTTCTTT.

V and J are TRBV3-1 (or the pseudogene TRBV3-2) and TRBJ1-4; tentative D call: TRBD1 (5 bases). Trimming left V 10 bases short and J 0 bases short, with 12 bases between. There are 14 residues in the CDR3. Germline loops: CDR1 LGHDT, CDR2 YNNKEL (reference sequence). The CDR3 DNA reads as TGTGCCACCCGGGGGGGAACAACTAATGAAAAACTGTTTTTT. As protein: CATRGGTTNEKLFF.

In this sample, this clone turned up once. This chain uses TRBV9 with TRBJ2-1; 9 positions match TRBD2. CDR1 is SGDLS and CDR2 is YYNGEE in the germline V gene. V lost 2 bases, J lost 8 bases, and 8 bases stayed unmatched. The CDR3 is 15 amino acids. The CDR3 DNA is TGTGCCAGCAGCGTGCGGATAGCGGGAGTTCATGAGCAGTTCTTC. It codes for CASSVRIAGVHEQFF.

J is TRBJ1-3 and V is TRBV9, with 10 bases lining up with TRBD1. CDR3 length: 16 amino acids. V lost 4 bases, J lost 2 bases, and 6 bases stayed unmatched. Germline CDR1 is SGDLS and CDR2 is YYNGEE. The CDR3 bases are TGTGCCAGCAGCCTGCCAGGGACAGGGGCTGGAAACACCATATATTTT. Its protein is CASSLPGTGAGNTIYF.